This T cell receptor (beta chain) came from a study of cytomegalovirus exposure and HLA in healthy donors. Produced via immunoSEQ multiplex PCR; TCRdb's table is partial and in-frame only. The table lists fewer than 150,000 clones, just over 85% of them singletons. The CDR3 extends over 12 amino acids. V gave up 2 bases and J gave up 7 bases, with 5 bases separating them. Germline values: CDR1 SNHLY, CDR2 FYNNEI. The chain has TRBV2 and TRBJ2-2; D is unresolved. The specimen sequenced was PBMCs. This clonotype was sampled from a young woman in good health and CMV-seropositive. CDR3 nucleotides: TGTGCCAGCAGTGAAACCTACGGGGAGCTGTTTTTT. Translating it yields CASSETYGELFF. The full variable domain, in which reference TRBV2 and TRBJ2-2 provide the parts outside the CDR3, is EPEVTQTPSHQVTQMGQEVILRCVPISNHLYFYWYRQILGQKVEFLVSFYNNEISEKSEIFDDQFSVERPDGSNFTLKIRSTKLEDSAMYFCASSETYGELFFGEGSRLTVL.